This TCR beta chain was identified in a study of blood T cell repertoires in COVID-19. In germline, CDR1 is MNHEY, CDR2 SVGAGI. Trimming pared 4 bases from V and 0 bases from J, leaving 10 bases between. The CDR3 is 15 residues long. TCRdb's table, derived via immunoSEQ multiplex PCR, lists solely in-frame clones and lacks some. The profile covers a few hundred thousand clones, with roughly 90% appearing a single time and around 0.8% taken by the ten largest. The specimen sequenced was peripheral blood. The chain combines TRBV6-5 with TRBJ1-3; maybe TRBD1 (5 bases). The TCR originated in a man aged 25 to 40 with acute or convalescent COVID-19. CDR3 coding DNA: TGTGCCAGCAGTTTAGACAGAGACTCTGGAAACACCATATATTTT. Its protein is CASSLDRDSGNTIYF.